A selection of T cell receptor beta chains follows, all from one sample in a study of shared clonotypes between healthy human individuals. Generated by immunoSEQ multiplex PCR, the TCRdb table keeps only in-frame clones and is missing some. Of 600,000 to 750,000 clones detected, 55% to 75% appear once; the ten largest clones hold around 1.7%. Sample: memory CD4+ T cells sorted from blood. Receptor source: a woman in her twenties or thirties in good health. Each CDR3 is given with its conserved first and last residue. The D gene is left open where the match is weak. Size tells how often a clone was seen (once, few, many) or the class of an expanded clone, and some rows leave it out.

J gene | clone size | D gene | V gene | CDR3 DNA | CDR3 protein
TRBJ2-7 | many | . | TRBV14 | TGTGCCAGCAGCCAAGATCTAGGCGGGGTTGAGCAGTACTTC | CASSQDLGGVEQYF
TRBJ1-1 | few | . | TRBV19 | TGTGCCAGTACCTGGACAGCGAACACTGAAGCTTTCTTT | CASTWTANTEAFF
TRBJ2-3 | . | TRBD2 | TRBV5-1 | TGCGCCAGCACCCCGACCGGGACTAGCGGTCGCACAGATACGCAGTATTTT | CASTPTGTSGRTDTQYF
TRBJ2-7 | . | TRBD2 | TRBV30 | TGTGCCTGCACTAGCGGAAGCTCCTACGAGCAGTACTTC | CACTSGSSYEQYF
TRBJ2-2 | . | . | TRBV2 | TGTGCCAGCAGTGAAAGAGGGGACCCTTCCACCGGGGAGCTGTTTTTT | CASSERGDPSTGELFF
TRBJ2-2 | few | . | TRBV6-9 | TGTGCCAGCGGGGCACTCGGGGAGGCCGGGGAGCTGTTTTTT | CASGALGEAGELFF
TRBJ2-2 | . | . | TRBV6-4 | TGTGCCAGCAGTGACCGGCCAGCGAACACCGGGGAGCTGTTTTTT | CASSDRPANTGELFF
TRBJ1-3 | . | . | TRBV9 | TGTGCCAGCAGCGTACTAGGCAGCTTCTCTGGAAACACCATATATTTT | CASSVLGSFSGNTIYF
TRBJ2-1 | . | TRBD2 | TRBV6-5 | TGTGCCAGCAGCCGAACTAGCGGATTCTACAATGAGCAGTTCTTC | CASSRTSGFYNEQFF
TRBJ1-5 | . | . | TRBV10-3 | TGTGCCACCTCGGCGAGCAATCAGCCCCAGCATTTT | CATSASNQPQHF
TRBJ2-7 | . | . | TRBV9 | TGTGCCAGCAGCGTCAGGGAGTCCTACGAGCAGTACTTC | CASSVRESYEQYF
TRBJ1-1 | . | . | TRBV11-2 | TGTGCCAGCAGCCGACAGCGCGACACTGAAGCTTTCTTT | CASSRQRDTEAFF
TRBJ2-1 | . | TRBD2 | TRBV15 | TGTGCCACCAGCAGAGTTCTAGCGGAAGTCTACAATGAGCAGTTCTTC | CATSRVLAEVYNEQFF
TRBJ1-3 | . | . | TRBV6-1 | TGTGCCAGCAGTGATCATAAAACGTCCGCTGGAAACACCATATATTTT | CASSDHKTSAGNTIYF
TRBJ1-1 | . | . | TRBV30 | TGTGCCTGGAGTTTCGGGGGAGGTATCAGCACTGAAGCTTTCTTT | CAWSFGGGISTEAFF
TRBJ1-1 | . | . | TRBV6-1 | TGTGCCTCCTACCGTCCGAACACTGAAGCTTTCTTT | CASYRPNTEAFF
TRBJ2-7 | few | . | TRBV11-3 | TGTGCCAGCAGCTTTGTCCGACCCACCTACGAGCAGTACTTC | CASSFVRPTYEQYF
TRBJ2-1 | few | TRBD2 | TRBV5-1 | TGCGCCAGCAGCATACTAGCGGGCTCCTACAATGAGCAGTTCTTC | CASSILAGSYNEQFF
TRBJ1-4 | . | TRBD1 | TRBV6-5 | TGTGCCAGCAGTTACGGGACAGGGCGGAATGAAAAACTGTTTTTT | CASSYGTGRNEKLFF
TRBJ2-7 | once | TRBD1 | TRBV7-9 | TGTGCCAGCAGCCCAGGACAGGGGGTTTACGAGCAGTACTTC | CASSPGQGVYEQYF
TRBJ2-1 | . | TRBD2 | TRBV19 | TGTGCCAGTAGTATAAGGACTAGCGGGAGTATTAGTAATGAGCAGTTCTTC | CASSIRTSGSISNEQFF
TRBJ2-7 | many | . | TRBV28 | TGTGCCAGCAGTCCATCCAGGGGCTACGAGCAGTACTTC | CASSPSRGYEQYF
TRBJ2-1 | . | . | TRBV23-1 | TGCGCCAGCAGTCAATCGGGGGCGGGACAACACCCCACCTCGGGACTCCTCTACAATGAGCAGTTCTTC | CASSQSGAGQHPTSGLLYNEQFF
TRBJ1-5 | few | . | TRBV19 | TGTGCCAGTAGTATGTGGCCAGGGTGGCAGCCCCAGCATTTT | CASSMWPGWQPQHF
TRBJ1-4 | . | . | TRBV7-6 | TGTGCCAGCAGCCGGGATACACTTGATGAAAAACTGTTTTTT | CASSRDTLDEKLFF
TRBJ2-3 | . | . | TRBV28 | TGTGCCAGCAGTTCCCACGACGCCAAGGGAACAGATACGCAGTATTTT | CASSSHDAKGTDTQYF
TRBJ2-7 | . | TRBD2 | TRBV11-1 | TGTGCCAGCAGCCGATCAGCGGGAGGCTACGAGCAGTACTTC | CASSRSAGGYEQYF